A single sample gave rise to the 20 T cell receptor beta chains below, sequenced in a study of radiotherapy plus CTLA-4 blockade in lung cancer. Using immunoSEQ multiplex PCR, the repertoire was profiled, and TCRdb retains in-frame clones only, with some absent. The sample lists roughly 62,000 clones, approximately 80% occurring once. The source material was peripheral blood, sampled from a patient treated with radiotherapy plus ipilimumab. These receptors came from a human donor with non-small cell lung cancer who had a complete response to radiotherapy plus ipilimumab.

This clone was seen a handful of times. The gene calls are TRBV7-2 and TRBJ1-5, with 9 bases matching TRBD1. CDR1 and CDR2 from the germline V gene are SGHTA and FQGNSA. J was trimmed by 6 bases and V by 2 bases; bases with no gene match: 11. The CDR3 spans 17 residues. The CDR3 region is CASSLTTGGAVGQPQHF. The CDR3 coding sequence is TGTGCCAGCAGCTTAACTACAGGGGGCGCCGTGGGTCAGCCCCAGCATTTT.

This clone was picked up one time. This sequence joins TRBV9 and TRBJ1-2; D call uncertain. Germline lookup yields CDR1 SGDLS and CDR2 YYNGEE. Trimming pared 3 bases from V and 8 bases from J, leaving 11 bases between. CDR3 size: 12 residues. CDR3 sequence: CASSDDPSGYTF. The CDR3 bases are TGTGCCAGCAGCGACGACCCCAGCGGCTACACCTTC.

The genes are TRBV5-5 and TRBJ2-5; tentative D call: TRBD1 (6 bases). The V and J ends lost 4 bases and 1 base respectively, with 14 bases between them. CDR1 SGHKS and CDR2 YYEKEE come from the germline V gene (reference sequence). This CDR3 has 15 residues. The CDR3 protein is CASSRHQGPQETQYF. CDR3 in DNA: TGTGCCAGCAGCCGCCACCAGGGGCCCCAAGAGACCCAGTACTTC.

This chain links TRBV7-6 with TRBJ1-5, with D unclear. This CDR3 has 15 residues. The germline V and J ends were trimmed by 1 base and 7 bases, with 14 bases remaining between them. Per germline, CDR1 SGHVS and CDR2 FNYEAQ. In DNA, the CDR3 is TGTGCCAGCAGCTTAGATGGTGGGATTCGGCAGCCCCAGCATTTT. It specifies CASSLDGGIRQPQHF.

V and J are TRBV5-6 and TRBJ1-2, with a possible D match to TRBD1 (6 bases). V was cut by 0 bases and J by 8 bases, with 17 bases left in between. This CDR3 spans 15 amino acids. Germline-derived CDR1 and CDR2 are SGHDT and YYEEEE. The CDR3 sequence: CASSLGEGRGGGYTF. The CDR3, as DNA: TGTGCCAGCAGCTTGGGGGAGGGCAGGGGCGGCGGCTACACCTTC.

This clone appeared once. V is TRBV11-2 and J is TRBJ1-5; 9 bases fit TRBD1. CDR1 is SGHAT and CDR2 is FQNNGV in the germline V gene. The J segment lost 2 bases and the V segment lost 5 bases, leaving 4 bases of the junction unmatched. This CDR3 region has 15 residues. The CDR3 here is CASSPGQGGNQPQHF. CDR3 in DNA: TGTGCCAGCAGCCCGGGACAGGGTGGCAATCAGCCCCAGCATTTT.

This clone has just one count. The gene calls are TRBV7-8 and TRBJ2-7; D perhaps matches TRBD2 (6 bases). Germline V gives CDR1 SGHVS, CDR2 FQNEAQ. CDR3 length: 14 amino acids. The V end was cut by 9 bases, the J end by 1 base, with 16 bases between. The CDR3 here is CASAFAGGSYEQYF. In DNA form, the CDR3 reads TGTGCCAGTGCCTTCGCTGGGGGGTCCTACGAGCAGTACTTC.

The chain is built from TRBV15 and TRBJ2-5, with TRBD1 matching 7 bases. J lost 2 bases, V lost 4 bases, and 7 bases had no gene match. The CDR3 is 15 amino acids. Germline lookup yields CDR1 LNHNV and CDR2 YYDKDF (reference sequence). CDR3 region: CATSKGAGGQETQYF. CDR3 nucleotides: TGTGCCACCAGCAAGGGGGCAGGGGGACAAGAGACCCAGTACTTC.

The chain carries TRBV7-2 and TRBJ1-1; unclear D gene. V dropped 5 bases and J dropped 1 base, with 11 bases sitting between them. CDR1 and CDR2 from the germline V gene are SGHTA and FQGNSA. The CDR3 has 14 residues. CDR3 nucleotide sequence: TGTGCCAGCAGCCATGAATCCGAGAACACTGAAGCTTTCTTT. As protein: CASSHESENTEAFF.

CDR3 DNA sequence: TGTGCCTGGAGTCATCAAAATGAGCAGTTCTTC. Protein: CAWSHQNEQFF. V usage is TRBV30 and J usage is TRBJ2-1; D not resolved. The CDR3 consists of 11 residues. Trimming removed 2 bases at V and 7 bases at J, with 6 bases between. The V gene's germline CDR1 is GTSNPN and CDR2 SVGIG (reference sequence). Variable domain in full (rest from reference TRBV30 and TRBJ2-1): SQTIHQWPATLVQPVGSPLSLECTVEGTSNPNLYWYRQAAGRGLQLLFYSVGIGQISSEVPQNLSASRPQDRQFILSSKKLLLSDSGFYLCAWSHQNEQFFGPGTRLTVL.

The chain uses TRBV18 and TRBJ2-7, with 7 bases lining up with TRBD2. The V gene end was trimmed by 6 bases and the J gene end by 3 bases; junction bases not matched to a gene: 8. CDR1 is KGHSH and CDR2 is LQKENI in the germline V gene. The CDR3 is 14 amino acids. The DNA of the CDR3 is TGTGCCAGCTCCCTGTATGGGGGGGGCTACGAGCAGTACTTC. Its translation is CASSLYGGGYEQYF.

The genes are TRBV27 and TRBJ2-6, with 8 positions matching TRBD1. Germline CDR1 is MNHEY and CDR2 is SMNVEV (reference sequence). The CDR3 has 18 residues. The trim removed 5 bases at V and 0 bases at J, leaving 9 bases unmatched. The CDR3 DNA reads TGTGCCAGCAGTATCCGGGACAGGTCCCCCTCTGGGGCCAACGTCCTGACTTTC. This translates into CASSIRDRSPSGANVLTF. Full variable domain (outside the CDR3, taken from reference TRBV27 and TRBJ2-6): EAQVTQNPRYLITVTGKKLTVTCSQNMNHEYMSWYRQDPGLGLRQIYYSMNVEVTDKGDVPEGYKVSRKEKRNFPLILESPSPNQTSLYFCASSIRDRSPSGANVLTFGAGSRLTVL.

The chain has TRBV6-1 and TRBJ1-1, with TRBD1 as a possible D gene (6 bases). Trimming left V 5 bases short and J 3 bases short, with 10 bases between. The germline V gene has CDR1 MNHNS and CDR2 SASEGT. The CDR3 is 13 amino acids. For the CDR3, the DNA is TGTGCCAGCAGTAGATACAGGGACACTGAAGCTTTCTTT. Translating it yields CASSRYRDTEAFF.

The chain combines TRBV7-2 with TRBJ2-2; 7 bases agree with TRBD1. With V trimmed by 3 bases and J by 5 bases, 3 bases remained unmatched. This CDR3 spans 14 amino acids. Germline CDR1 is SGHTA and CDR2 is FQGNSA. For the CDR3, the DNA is TGTGCCAGCAGCTTCGGACAGGCTACCGGGGAGCTGTTTTTT. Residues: CASSFGQATGELFF.

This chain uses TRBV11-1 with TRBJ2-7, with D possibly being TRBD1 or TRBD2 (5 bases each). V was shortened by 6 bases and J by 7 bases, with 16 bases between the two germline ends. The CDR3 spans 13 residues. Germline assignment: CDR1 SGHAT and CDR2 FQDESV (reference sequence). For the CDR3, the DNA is TGTGCCAGCAGTTGCCTGGGACGGGAAGAGCAGTACGTC. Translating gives CASSCLGREEQYV.

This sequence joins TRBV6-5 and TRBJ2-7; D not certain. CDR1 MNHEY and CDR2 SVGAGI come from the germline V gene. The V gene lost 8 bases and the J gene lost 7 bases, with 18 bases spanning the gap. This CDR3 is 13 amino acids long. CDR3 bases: TGTGCCAGCTGGCGGACCGCTTCGTGGGAGCAGTACTTC. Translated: CASWRTASWEQYF.

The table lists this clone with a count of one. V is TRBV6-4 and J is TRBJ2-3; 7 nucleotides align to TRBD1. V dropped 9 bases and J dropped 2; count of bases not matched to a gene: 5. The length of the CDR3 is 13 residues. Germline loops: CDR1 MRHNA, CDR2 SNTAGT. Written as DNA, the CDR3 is TGTGCCAGAAAAAGGGGGCACACAGATACGCAGTATTTT. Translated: CARKRGHTDTQYF.

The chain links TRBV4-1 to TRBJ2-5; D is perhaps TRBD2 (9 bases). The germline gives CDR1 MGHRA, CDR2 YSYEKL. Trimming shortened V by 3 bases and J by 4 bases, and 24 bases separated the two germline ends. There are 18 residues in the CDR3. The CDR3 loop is CASSQRVSGGTGGETQYF. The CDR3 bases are TGCGCCAGCAGCCAGAGAGTAAGCGGGGGGACAGGTGGAGAGACCCAGTACTTC.

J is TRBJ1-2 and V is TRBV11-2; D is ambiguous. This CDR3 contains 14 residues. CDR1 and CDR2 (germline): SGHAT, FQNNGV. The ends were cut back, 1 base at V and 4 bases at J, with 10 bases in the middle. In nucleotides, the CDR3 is TGTGCCAGCAGCTTAGGGCTAACCGGCTATGGCTACACCTTC. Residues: CASSLGLTGYGYTF.

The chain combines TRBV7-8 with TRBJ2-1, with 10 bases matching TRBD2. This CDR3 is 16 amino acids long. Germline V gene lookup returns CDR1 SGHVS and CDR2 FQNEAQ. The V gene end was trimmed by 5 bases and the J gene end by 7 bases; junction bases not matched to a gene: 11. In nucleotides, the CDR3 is TGTGCCAGCAGCCGCATTCTAGCGGGAGTAGGAAATGAGCAGTTCTTC. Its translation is CASSRILAGVGNEQFF.